A selection of T cell receptor beta chains follows, all from one sample in a study. TCRdb re-called the RT-PCR reads with MiXCR, one entry per CDR3 protein. Of about 680,000 distinct CDR3 sequences listed, more than 13% are singletons. Sequencing input: memory CD4+ T cells from blood. The receptors shown here come from a female donor in good health, serving as a healthy control. Each CDR3 is given with its conserved first and last residue. Where a row states a size, it is once, few, many or the class of an expanded clone; other rows omit it.

CDR3 protein | J gene | V gene | clone size
CAWSVFHRGEEYF | TRBJ2-7 | TRBV30 | NA
CEKSEKLFF | TRBJ1-4 | TRBV27 | NA
CSARQGPKETQYF | TRBJ2-5 | TRBV20-1 | many
CASSFSGTGDYGYTF | TRBJ1-2 | TRBV7-2 | few
CASSRGRLSSYEQYF | TRBJ2-7 | TRBV7-2 | many
CASSLSAANTGELFF | TRBJ2-2 | TRBV7-9 | few
CASSRDSYQPQHF | TRBJ1-5 | TRBV28 | NA
CASILRGDAFF | TRBJ1-1 | TRBV6-6 | many
CASSPHYSSTEAFF | TRBJ1-1 | TRBV6-2/TRBV6-3 | many
CASSQESRGQGWATDTQYF | TRBJ2-3 | TRBV4-3 | NA
CASSVATGAGNTIYF | TRBJ1-3 | TRBV9 | NA
CASSPPRGRGRGITEAFF | TRBJ1-1 | TRBV18 | NA
CASMGQGLSGANVLTF | TRBJ2-6 | TRBV6-1 | few
CSARDPLRGTDTQYF | TRBJ2-3 | TRBV20-1 | many
CASGTSGVFETQYF | TRBJ2-5 | TRBV27 | few
CASSLSGQANEKLFF | TRBJ1-4 | TRBV27 | few
CASTPTPGQLYNEQFF | TRBJ2-1 | TRBV5-4 | NA
CASSLEPDREAGELFF | TRBJ2-2 | TRBV11-2 | NA
CASSQDLTGGGETQYF | TRBJ2-5 | TRBV3-1 | once
CASQSGTQNSPLHF | TRBJ1-6 | TRBV6-1 | few
CASSPLAGAQGGYTF | TRBJ1-2 | TRBV27 | NA
CASWRGRDEKLFF | TRBJ1-4 | TRBV28 | few
CASSFLLDRGAEAFF | TRBJ1-1 | TRBV28 | few
CASSLVGTSGREQFF | TRBJ2-1 | TRBV11-2 | few
CASSPRQGASYNEQFF | TRBJ2-1 | TRBV18 | NA
CSVRDPYPPYEQYF | TRBJ2-7 | TRBV20-1 | NA
CAISESRDQRQHF | TRBJ1-5 | TRBV10-3 | once
CASKAGLKRNTEAFF | TRBJ1-1 | TRBV28 | few
CASSLDRWGVRLNTEAFF | TRBJ1-1 | TRBV11-2 | once
CASSSGQGGSSREQYF | TRBJ2-7 | TRBV7-2 | many
CASNNRGWGAEAFF | TRBJ1-1 | TRBV11-1 | NA
CSARVRGGDGNTIYF | TRBJ1-3 | TRBV20-1 | few
CASSRNSGRGYEQYF | TRBJ2-7 | TRBV27 | many
CSVVGWQTGPNTEAFF | TRBJ1-1 | TRBV29-1 | few
CSVAVGTTGNEQFF | TRBJ2-1 | TRBV29-1 | once
CASSFPGGRETQYF | TRBJ2-5 | TRBV7-9 | few
CATTDCATNEQFF | TRBJ2-1 | TRBV24-1 | NA
CASSLSYTDQPQHF | TRBJ1-5 | TRBV18 | few
CASSLMSGWGRDNEQFF | TRBJ2-1 | TRBV28 | NA
CASMEQQYF | TRBJ2-7 | TRBV5-1 | many
CSASGLADKSSSYEQYF | TRBJ2-7 | TRBV20-1 | NA
CSARAGTGSNQPQHF | TRBJ1-5 | TRBV20-1 | many
CSARDRAEHGYTF | TRBJ1-2 | TRBV20-1 | few
CSVRIRDSLYGYTF | TRBJ1-2 | TRBV29-1 | few
CASLVGGGSTGELFF | TRBJ2-2 | TRBV12-3/TRBV12-4 | few
CASRGLAGGDQETQYF | TRBJ2-5 | TRBV10-1 | few
CASSLSGVNTEAFF | TRBJ1-1 | TRBV12-3/TRBV12-4 | many
CASRMGQGQMNTEAFF | TRBJ1-1 | TRBV5-5 | many
CASSLEGQGMETQYF | TRBJ2-5 | TRBV5-1 | few
CASRYSQGFGEQYF | TRBJ2-7 | TRBV6-6 | many
CASRSPGGDTDTQYF | TRBJ2-3 | TRBV19 | few